The 3 T cell receptor beta chains listed next were all sequenced from one sample in a study of blood T cells in healthy people across ages. Alongside a J-beta primer mix, a sample-barcoded 5' primer served in a second PCR lasting roughly 6 to 12 cycles. MiXCR, run by TCRdb on the 5' RACE reads, gives a single entry per CDR3 protein. Of approximately 800,000 distinct CDR3 sequences in the sample, 35% to 50% were seen once. Sequencing used blood. All receptors derive from an elderly man in good health.

The sample holds many counts of this clonotype. The chain joins TRBV7-3 to TRBJ1-2; perhaps TRBD1 as D (6 bases). The CDR3 runs to 15 residues. The V gene's germline CDR1 is SGHTA and CDR2 FQGTGA. V lost 1 base to trimming and J lost 1 base, with 10 bases between them. The CDR3 region has the DNA TGTGCCAGCAGCTTAATCGGGGGCGTTAACTATGGCTACACCTTC. Translated, it gives CASSLIGGVNYGYTF.

About this clonotype: A much larger clone differs by one base, so this may be a read error. The V call is TRBV10-3, the J call TRBJ1-6; 9 nucleotides match TRBD1. The CDR3 is 14 residues long. Germline loops: CDR1 ENHRY, CDR2 SYGVKD. V lost 8 bases, J lost 7 bases, and 6 bases stayed unmatched. Written as DNA, the CDR3 is TGTGCCATCGGCGGACAGGGGAACAATTCACCCCTCCACTTT. As protein: CAIGGQGNNSPLHF.

This CDR3 reads CASNVQGLATDTQYF. CDR3 nucleotide sequence: TGTGCCAGCAACGTTCAGGGACTAGCGACGGATACGCAGTATTTT. This sequence joins TRBV9 and TRBJ2-3; 10 nucleotides align to TRBD2. CDR1 is SGDLS, CDR2 YYNGEE, per germline. V lost 6 bases to trimming and J lost 6 bases; unmatched junction nucleotides: 10. CDR3 length equals 15 residues.